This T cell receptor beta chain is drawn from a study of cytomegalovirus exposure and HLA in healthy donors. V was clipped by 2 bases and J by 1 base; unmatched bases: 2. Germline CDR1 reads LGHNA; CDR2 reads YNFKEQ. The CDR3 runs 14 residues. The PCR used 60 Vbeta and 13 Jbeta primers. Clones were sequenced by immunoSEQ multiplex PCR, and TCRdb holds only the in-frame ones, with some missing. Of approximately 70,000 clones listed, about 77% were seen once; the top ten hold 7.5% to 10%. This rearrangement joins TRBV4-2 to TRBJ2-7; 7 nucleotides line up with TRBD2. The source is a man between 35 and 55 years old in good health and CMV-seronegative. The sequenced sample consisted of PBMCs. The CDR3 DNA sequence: TGTGCCAGCAGCCAACCCGGGGGGTCCTACGAGCAGTACTTC. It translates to CASSQPGGSYEQYF.